Below are 5 T cell receptor beta chains sequenced from a single sample in a study of beta chain features in type 1 diabetes. Study conclusions and caveats: All four CD4+ subsets from Type 1 diabetes patients carried moderately but significantly shorter TCRB CDR3s.

Their antigen targets remain unknown. Every isolated RNA sample was fully reverse transcribed, so sequencing captured expressed TCRB transcripts. The table came from immunoSEQ multiplex PCR; TCRdb's copy has only in-frame clones and leaves some out. The table has 600,000 to 700,000 clones, roughly an eighth seen once; the top ten hold roughly 0.12%. The sequencing input was naive CD4+ T cells from blood. The receptors shown here come from a man in his thirties or forties with type 1 diabetes.

The sample holds a few counts of this clone. V usage is TRBV11-3 and J usage is TRBJ2-3; TRBD1 aligns across 12 bases. The CDR3 runs to 15 residues. Germline CDR1 SGHNT, CDR2 YENEEA. J was trimmed by 6 bases and V by 6 bases; bases with no gene match: 7. DNA of the CDR3: TGTGCCAGCAGTCCGGTCGGGACAGGGGGCGATACGCAGTATTTT. It encodes CASSPVGTGGDTQYF. Supplemented by reference TRBV11-3 and TRBJ2-3, the full variable domain reads EAGVVQSPRYKIIEKKQPVAFWCNPISGHNTLYWYLQNLGQGPELLIRYENEEAVDDSQLPKDRFSAERLKGVDSTLKIQPAELGDSAVYLCASSPVGTGGDTQYFGPGTRLTVL.

The rearrangement uses TRBV9 and TRBJ2-5, with 8 bases lining up with TRBD2. V lost 0 bases to trimming and J lost 1 base; unmatched junction nucleotides: 2. The CDR3 loop spans 15 amino acids. Per the germline V gene, CDR1 is SGDLS and CDR2 is YYNGEE. CDR3 region: CASSVGSGAQETQYF. Written as DNA, the CDR3 is TGTGCCAGCAGCGTAGGTAGCGGGGCCCAAGAGACCCAGTACTTC.

On this clone itself: Other DNA sequences in the sample encode the same CDR3. The chain links TRBV7-2 to TRBJ2-3; either TRBD1 or TRBD2 may supply D (5 bases each). V gave up 4 bases and J gave up 1 base, with 9 bases separating them. Germline CDR1 reads SGHTA; CDR2 reads FQGNSA. The CDR3 contains 14 residues. The CDR3 bases are TGTGCCAGCAGCTCCCGGGACGGCACAGATACGCAGTATTTT. Translation gives CASSSRDGTDTQYF.

The J gene is TRBJ2-5, the V gene TRBV15; perhaps D is TRBD1 or TRBD2 (6 bases each). The CDR3 is 16 amino acids. V lost 0 bases and J lost 4, with 15 bases in between. CDR1 is LNHNV and CDR2 is YYDKDF in the germline V gene (reference sequence). The DNA of the CDR3 is TGTGCCACCAGCAGAGATCGTGGGGGGCGGTTAGAGACCCAGTACTTC. It specifies CATSRDRGGRLETQYF. Looking up the rest from reference TRBV15 and TRBJ2-5 gives the full variable domain: DAMVIQNPRYQVTQFGKPVTLSCSQTLNHNVMYWYQQKSSQAPKLLFHYYDKDFNNEADTPDNFQSRRPNTSFCFLDIRSPGLGDTAMYLCATSRDRGGRLETQYFGPGTRLLVL.

This clone turned up a few times. This rearrangement joins TRBV5-4 to TRBJ2-3, with a weak D call TRBD1 (5 bases). The V end lost 1 base, the J end lost 4 bases, and 7 bases lay between the germline ends. Germline V lookup: CDR1 SGHNT, CDR2 YYREEE (reference sequence). The CDR3 has 13 residues. This CDR3 is CASSLKGADTQYF. The DNA of the CDR3 is TGTGCCAGCAGCTTGAAAGGGGCAGATACGCAGTATTTT.